This is a list of T cell receptor beta chains from one sample in a study of shared clonotypes between healthy human individuals. Method: immunoSEQ multiplex PCR; TCRdb's copy keeps in-frame clones and lacks some. The sample lists about 2.3 million clones; over 90% were seen once. Sequenced: naive CD4+ T cells from PBMCs. Source of these receptors: a young man in good health. Some clones in this sample may be carry-over from other donors' samples. The CDR3 runs from the conserved cysteine through the conserved F or W. A D gene is named only where the DNA matches it firmly. Clone size is given for some rows only: seen once, a few or many times, or a class if the clone is expanded.

j_gene | abundance | v_gene | d_gene | CDR3aa | CDR3nt
TRBJ2-7 | - | TRBV28 | - | CASSLWSAGPNSYEQYF | TGTGCCAGCAGTTTATGGTCTGCAGGACCAAACTCCTACGAGCAGTACTTC
TRBJ1-3 | - | TRBV2 | TRBD1 | CASSGQGGNTIYF | TGTGCCAGCAGTGGACAGGGAGGAAACACCATATATTTT
TRBJ1-5 | - | TRBV11-1 | - | CASSLGWDQPQHF | TGTGCCAGCAGCCTAGGGTGGGATCAGCCCCAGCATTTT
TRBJ2-1 | - | TRBV11-2 | - | CASSRMGTSYNEQFF | TGTGCCAGCAGCCGAATGGGGACTTCCTACAATGAGCAGTTCTTC
TRBJ2-2 | - | TRBV2 | - | CASRMGFTGELFF | TGTGCCAGCAGGATGGGGTTCACCGGGGAGCTGTTTTTT
TRBJ1-2 | - | TRBV10-3 | - | CAISEDPNYGYTF | TGTGCCATCAGTGAAGACCCTAACTATGGCTACACCTTC
TRBJ2-7 | - | TRBV6-4 | TRBD1 | CASTKRTGSSYEQYF | TGTGCCAGCACCAAAAGGACAGGGAGTTCCTACGAGCAGTACTTC
TRBJ2-1 | - | TRBV9 | - | CASSVSAQTHNEQFF | TGTGCCAGCAGCGTATCCGCTCAGACCCACAATGAGCAGTTCTTC
TRBJ1-1 | - | TRBV6-5 | TRBD1 | CASSKSGGTGAFF | TGTGCCAGCAGTAAATCAGGGGGCACAGGAGCTTTCTTT
TRBJ1-1 | - | TRBV6-6 | TRBD1 | CASKIRGQGPEAFF | TGTGCCAGCAAAATCAGGGGACAGGGCCCTGAAGCTTTCTTT
TRBJ1-3 | once | TRBV18 | TRBD1 | CASSLLGQRQSSGNTIYF | TGTGCCAGCTCACTGTTGGGACAGCGCCAAAGCTCTGGAAACACCATATATTTT
TRBJ2-3 | - | TRBV7-9 | TRBD2 | CASSLYGGRATDTQYF | TGTGCCAGCAGCTTATATGGCGGGAGGGCGACAGATACGCAGTATTTT
TRBJ1-5 | - | TRBV28 | - | CASSLGGASNQPQHF | TGTGCCAGCAGTTTAGGGGGGGCCAGCAATCAGCCCCAGCATTTT
TRBJ1-1 | - | TRBV9 | - | CASSVGFSNTEAFF | TGTGCCAGCAGCGTAGGGTTCAGTAACACTGAAGCTTTCTTT
TRBJ1-3 | once | TRBV11-3 | - | CASSSRTASGNTIYF | TGTGCCAGCAGCTCAAGGACAGCCTCTGGAAACACCATATATTTT
TRBJ2-2 | - | TRBV5-6 | - | CASSLQGITGELFF | TGTGCCAGCAGCTTACAAGGGATCACCGGGGAGCTGTTTTTT
TRBJ1-4 | - | TRBV5-1 | TRBD1 | CASAQGASEKLFF | TGCGCCAGTGCACAGGGGGCGAGTGAAAAACTGTTTTTT
TRBJ1-1 | - | TRBV6-5 | - | CASSTKTGYTEAFF | TGTGCCAGCAGTACAAAGACAGGCTATACTGAAGCTTTCTTT
TRBJ2-1 | - | TRBV4-1 | TRBD2 | CASSQAGGPDEQFF | TGCGCCAGCAGCCAAGCGGGAGGGCCTGATGAGCAGTTCTTC
TRBJ2-1 | - | TRBV6-5 | - | CASSYQNRVGEQFF | TGTGCCAGCAGTTACCAAAATCGGGTTGGTGAGCAGTTCTTC
TRBJ1-1 | - | TRBV6-1 | - | CASSLLGMNTEAFF | TGTGCCAGCAGCCTACTAGGGATGAACACTGAAGCTTTCTTT
TRBJ1-2 | few | TRBV9 | TRBD1 | CASSVGQGRGGYTF | TGTGCCAGCAGCGTGGGACAGGGCCGAGGAGGCTACACCTTC
TRBJ2-7 | - | TRBV29-1 | - | CSVEEFGLQNF | TGCAGCGTTGAAGAGTTCGGGTTACAAAACTTC
TRBJ1-4 | - | TRBV5-1 | - | CASSFYAGEKLFF | TGCGCCAGCAGCTTTTACGCAGGGGAAAAACTGTTTTTT
TRBJ1-5 | - | TRBV28 | - | CASNTGPRQPQHF | TGTGCCAGCAATACGGGGCCGAGGCAGCCCCAGCATTTT
TRBJ1-4 | - | TRBV7-2 | - | CASSPNGRGNEKLFF | TGTGCCAGCAGCCCCAACGGTAGAGGGAATGAAAAACTGTTTTTT
TRBJ2-5 | - | TRBV5-1 | TRBD2 | CASSLATSGRETQYF | TGCGCCAGCAGCTTGGCTACTAGCGGGAGAGAGACCCAGTACTTC
TRBJ1-3 | - | TRBV7-8 | - | CASSLLGHRNSGNTIYF | TGTGCCAGCAGCCTCTTGGGACACCGCAACTCTGGAAACACCATATATTTT
TRBJ2-2 | - | TRBV6-6 | - | CASRHPGDVNGELFF | TGTGCCAGCAGGCACCCAGGGGATGTTAACGGGGAGCTGTTTTTT
TRBJ1-1 | - | TRBV18 | - | CASSHGNTEAFF | TGTGCCAGCTCACATGGGAACACTGAAGCTTTCTTT
TRBJ1-4 | - | TRBV27 | - | CASSLLGEEEKLFF | TGTGCCAGCAGTTTGTTGGGGGAGGAGGAAAAACTGTTTTTT
TRBJ2-7 | - | TRBV11-3 | - | CASSAGTGWGHEQYF | TGTGCCAGCAGTGCCGGAACAGGATGGGGACACGAGCAGTACTTC
TRBJ2-5 | - | TRBV2 | - | CASSEWRNGKETQYF | TGTGCCAGCAGTGAATGGCGGAATGGGAAAGAGACCCAGTACTTC
TRBJ1-1 | few | TRBV30 | - | CAWSVGTANTEAFF | TGTGCCTGGAGTGTAGGAACGGCTAACACTGAAGCTTTCTTT
TRBJ2-5 | - | TRBV28 | - | CASSQGPNQETQYF | TGTGCCAGCAGTCAGGGACCGAATCAAGAGACCCAGTACTTC
TRBJ1-3 | - | TRBV2 | - | CASSGQQGNTIYF | TGTGCCAGCAGCGGGCAACAGGGAAACACCATATATTTT
TRBJ1-1 | - | TRBV19 | - | CASRPTALNTEAFF | TGTGCCAGTAGACCGACAGCTCTAAACACTGAAGCTTTCTTT
TRBJ2-3 | - | TRBV6-5 | TRBD2 | CASSSGLAGAIDTQYF | TGTGCCAGCAGTTCCGGACTAGCGGGAGCCATAGATACGCAGTATTTT
TRBJ2-7 | once | TRBV7-9 | - | CASSPVGEQYF | TGTGCCAGCAGCCCCGTGGGGGAGCAGTACTTC
TRBJ1-2 | - | TRBV7-2 | TRBD1 | CASSLRQGNYGYTF | TGTGCCAGCAGCTTAAGACAGGGGAACTATGGCTACACCTTC
TRBJ1-5 | - | TRBV6-1 | - | CASSELPKPQHF | TGTGCCAGCAGTGAACTGCCCAAGCCCCAGCATTTT
TRBJ2-3 | - | TRBV5-6 | - | CASSSSIFGQYF | TGTGCCAGCAGCTCCAGCATTTTTGGGCAGTATTTT
TRBJ2-1 | - | TRBV4-1 | - | CASSLEATSSYNEQFF | TGCGCCAGCAGCCTAGAGGCCACGAGCTCCTACAATGAGCAGTTCTTC
TRBJ2-5 | - | TRBV19 | - | CASSKGTETQYF | TGTGCCAGTAGTAAGGGAACGGAGACCCAGTACTTC
TRBJ2-1 | - | TRBV19 | - | CASRETNLLYNEQFF | TGTGCCAGTAGAGAAACCAACCTGCTCTACAATGAGCAGTTCTTC
TRBJ1-1 | - | TRBV6-6 | - | CASSYWENTEAFF | TGTGCCAGCAGTTACTGGGAAAACACTGAAGCTTTCTTT
TRBJ2-2 | - | TRBV2 | - | CATRGIVRGELFF | TGTGCCACCCGAGGAATAGTCCGCGGGGAGCTGTTTTTT
TRBJ2-5 | - | TRBV28 | - | CASQQGTWETQYF | TGTGCCAGCCAGCAGGGTACATGGGAGACCCAGTACTTC